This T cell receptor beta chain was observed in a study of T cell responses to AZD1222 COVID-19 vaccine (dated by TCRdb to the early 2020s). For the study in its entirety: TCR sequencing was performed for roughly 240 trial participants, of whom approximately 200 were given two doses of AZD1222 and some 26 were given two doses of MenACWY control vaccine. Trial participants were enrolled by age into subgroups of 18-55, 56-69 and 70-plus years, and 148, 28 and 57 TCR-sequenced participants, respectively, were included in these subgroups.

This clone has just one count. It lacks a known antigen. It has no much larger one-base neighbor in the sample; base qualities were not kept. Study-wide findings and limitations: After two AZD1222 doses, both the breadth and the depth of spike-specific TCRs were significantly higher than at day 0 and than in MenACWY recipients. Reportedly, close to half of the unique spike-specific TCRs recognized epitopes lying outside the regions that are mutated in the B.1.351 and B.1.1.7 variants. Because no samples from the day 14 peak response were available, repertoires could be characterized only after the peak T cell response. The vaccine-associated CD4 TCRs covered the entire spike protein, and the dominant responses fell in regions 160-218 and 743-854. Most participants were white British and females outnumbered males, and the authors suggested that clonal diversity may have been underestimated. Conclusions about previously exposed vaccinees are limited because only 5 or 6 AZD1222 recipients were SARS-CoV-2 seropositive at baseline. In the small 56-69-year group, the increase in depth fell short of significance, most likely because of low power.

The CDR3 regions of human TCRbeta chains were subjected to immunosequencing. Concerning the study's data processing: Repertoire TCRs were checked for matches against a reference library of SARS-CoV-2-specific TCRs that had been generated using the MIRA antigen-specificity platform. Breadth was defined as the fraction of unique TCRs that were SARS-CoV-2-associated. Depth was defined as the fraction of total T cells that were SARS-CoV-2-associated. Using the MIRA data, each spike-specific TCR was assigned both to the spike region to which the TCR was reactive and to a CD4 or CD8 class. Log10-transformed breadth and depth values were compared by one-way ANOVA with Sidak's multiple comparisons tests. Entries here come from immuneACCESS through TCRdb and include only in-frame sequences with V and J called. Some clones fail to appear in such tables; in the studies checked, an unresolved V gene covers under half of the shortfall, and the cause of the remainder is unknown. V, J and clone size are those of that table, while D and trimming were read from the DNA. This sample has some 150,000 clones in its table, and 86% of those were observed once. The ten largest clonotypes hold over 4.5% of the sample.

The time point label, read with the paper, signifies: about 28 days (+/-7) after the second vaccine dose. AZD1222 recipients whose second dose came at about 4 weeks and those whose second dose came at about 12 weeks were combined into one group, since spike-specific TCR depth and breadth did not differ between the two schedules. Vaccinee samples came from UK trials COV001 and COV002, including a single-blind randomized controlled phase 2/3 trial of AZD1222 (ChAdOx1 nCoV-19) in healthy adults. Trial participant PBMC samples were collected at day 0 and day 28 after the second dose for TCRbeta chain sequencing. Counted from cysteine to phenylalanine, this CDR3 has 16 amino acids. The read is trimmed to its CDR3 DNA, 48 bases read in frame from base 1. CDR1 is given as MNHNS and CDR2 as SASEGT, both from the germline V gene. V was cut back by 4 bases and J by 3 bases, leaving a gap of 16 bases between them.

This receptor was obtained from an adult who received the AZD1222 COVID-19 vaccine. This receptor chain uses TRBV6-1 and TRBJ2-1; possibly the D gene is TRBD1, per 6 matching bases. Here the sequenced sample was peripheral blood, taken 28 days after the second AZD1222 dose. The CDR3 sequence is CASSGPQGIVYNEQFF. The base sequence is TGTGCCAGCAGTGGACCGCAGGGGATAGTCTACAATGAGCAGTTCTTC.